This T cell receptor (beta chain) was captured by sequencing in a study of shared clonotypes between healthy human individuals. Donors were Caucasian adults residing in Nashville, Tennessee, USA. The CDR3 sequence is 15 residues long. Germline loops: CDR1 KGHSH, CDR2 LQKENI. V lost 6 bases to trimming and J lost 8 bases; unmatched junction nucleotides: 7. Sequencing was performed with immunoSEQ multiplex PCR; in TCRdb, only in-frame clones are kept and a portion is missing. The sample holds roughly 640,000 clones, more than 95% seen once. The sample was naive CD4+ T cells sorted from blood. The sample's subset: CD45RA+ positively selected. The TCR was taken from a woman in her 30s in good health. This chain links TRBV18 with TRBJ1-4, with TRBD1 matching over 12 bases. CDR3 region: CASSKSGTGGEKLFF. CDR3 bases: TGTGCCAGCTCCAAATCCGGGACAGGGGGCGAAAAACTGTTTTTT.